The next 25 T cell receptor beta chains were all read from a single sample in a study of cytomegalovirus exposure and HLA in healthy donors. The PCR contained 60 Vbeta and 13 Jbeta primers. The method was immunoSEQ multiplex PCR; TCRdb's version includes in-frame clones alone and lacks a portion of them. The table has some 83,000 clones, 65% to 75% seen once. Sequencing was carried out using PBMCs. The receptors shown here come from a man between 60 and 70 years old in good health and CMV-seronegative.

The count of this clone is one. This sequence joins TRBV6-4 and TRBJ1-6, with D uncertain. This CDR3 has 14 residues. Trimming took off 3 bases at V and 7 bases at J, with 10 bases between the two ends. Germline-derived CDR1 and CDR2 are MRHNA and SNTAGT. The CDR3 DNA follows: TGTGCCAGCAGTGATCAGGTCGGCAATTCACCCCTCCACTTT. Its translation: CASSDQVGNSPLHF.

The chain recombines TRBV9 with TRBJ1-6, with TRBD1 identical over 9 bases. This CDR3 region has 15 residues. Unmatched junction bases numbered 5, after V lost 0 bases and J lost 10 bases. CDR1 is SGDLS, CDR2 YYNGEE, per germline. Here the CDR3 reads CASSVEGQGPSPLHF. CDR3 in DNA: TGTGCCAGCAGCGTAGAGGGACAGGGCCCCTCACCCCTCCACTTT.

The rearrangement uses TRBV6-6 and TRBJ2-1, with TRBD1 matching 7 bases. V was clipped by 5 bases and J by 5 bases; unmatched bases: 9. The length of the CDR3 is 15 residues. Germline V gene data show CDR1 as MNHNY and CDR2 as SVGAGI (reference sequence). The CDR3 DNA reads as TGTGCCAGCAGTCCCGACCTCGGGACAGACAATGAGCAGTTCTTC. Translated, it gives CASSPDLGTDNEQFF.

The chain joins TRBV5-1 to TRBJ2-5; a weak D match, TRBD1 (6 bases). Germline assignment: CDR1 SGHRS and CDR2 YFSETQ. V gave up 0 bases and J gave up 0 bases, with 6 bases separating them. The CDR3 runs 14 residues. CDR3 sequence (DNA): TGCGCCAGCAGCTTGGGGACAGACCAAGAGACCCAGTACTTC. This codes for CASSLGTDQETQYF.

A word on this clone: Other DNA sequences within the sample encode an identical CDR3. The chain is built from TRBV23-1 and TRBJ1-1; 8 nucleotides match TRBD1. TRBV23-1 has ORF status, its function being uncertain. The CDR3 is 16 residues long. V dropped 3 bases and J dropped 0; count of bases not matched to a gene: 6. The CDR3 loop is CASSHRPTGVNTEAFF. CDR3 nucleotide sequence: TGCGCCAGCAGTCACCGTCCGACAGGGGTGAACACTGAAGCTTTCTTT.

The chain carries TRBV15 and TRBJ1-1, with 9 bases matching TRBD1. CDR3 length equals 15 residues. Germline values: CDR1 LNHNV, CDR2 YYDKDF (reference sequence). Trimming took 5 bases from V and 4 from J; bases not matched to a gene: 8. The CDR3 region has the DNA TGTGCCACCAGCGAATACAGGGGGCGGGGCACTGAAGCTTTCTTT. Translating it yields CATSEYRGRGTEAFF.

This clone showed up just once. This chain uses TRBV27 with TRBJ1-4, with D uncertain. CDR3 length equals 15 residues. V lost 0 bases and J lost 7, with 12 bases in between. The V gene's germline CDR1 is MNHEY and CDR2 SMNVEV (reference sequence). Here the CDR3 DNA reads TGTGCCAGCAGTTTATCGATACGGGGTACTGAAAAACTGTTTTTT. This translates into CASSLSIRGTEKLFF.

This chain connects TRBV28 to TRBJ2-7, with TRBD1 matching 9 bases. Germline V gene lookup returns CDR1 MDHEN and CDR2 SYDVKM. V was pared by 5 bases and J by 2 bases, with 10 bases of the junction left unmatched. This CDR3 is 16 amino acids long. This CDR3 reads CASSPSQGAVTYEQYF. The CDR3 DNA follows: TGTGCCAGCAGTCCCTCACAGGGGGCGGTAACCTACGAGCAGTACTTC.

The CDR3 bases are TGTGCCAGCAGCCCCCCAGAGGGAGTGAACACCGGGGAGCTGTTTTTT. Translation gives CASSPPEGVNTGELFF. V usage is TRBV7-8 and J usage is TRBJ2-2; D is perhaps TRBD2 (5 bases). There are 16 residues in the CDR3. From germline, CDR1 is SGHVS and CDR2 FQNEAQ. The germline V and J ends were trimmed by 5 bases and 1 base, with 14 bases remaining between them.

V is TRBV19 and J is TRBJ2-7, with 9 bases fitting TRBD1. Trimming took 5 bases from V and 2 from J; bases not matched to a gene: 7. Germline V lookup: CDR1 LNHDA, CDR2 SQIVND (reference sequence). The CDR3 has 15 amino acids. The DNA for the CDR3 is TGTGCCAGTAGTGCACAGGGGGCTGGGGCCTACGAGCAGTACTTC. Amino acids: CASSAQGAGAYEQYF.

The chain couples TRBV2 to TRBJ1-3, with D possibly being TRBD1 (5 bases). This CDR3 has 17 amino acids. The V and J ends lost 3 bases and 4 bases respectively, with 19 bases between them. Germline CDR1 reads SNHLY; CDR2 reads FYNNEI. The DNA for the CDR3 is TGTGCCAGCAGTGAGGGGCAGGGTCGTGTGTACGGAAACACCATATATTTT. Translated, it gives CASSEGQGRVYGNTIYF.

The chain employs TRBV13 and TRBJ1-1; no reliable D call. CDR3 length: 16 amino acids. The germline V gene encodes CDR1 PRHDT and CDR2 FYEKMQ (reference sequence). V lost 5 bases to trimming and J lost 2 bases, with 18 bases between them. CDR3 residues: CASSPTRDGVNTEAFF. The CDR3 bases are TGTGCCAGCAGCCCGACGAGAGACGGAGTAAACACTGAAGCTTTCTTT.

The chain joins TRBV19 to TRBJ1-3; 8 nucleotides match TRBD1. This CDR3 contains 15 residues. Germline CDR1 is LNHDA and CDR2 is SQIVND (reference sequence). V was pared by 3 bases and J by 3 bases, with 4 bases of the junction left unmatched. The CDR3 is CASSMDRVNGNTIYF. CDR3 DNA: TGTGCCAGTAGTATGGACAGGGTCAATGGAAACACCATATATTTT.

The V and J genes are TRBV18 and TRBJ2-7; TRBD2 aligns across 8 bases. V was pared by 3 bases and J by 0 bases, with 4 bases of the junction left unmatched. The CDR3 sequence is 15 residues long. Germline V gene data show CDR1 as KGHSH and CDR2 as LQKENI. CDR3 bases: TGTGCCAGCTCACCCTCTAGCGGGCCCTCCTACGAGCAGTACTTC. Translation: CASSPSSGPSYEQYF.

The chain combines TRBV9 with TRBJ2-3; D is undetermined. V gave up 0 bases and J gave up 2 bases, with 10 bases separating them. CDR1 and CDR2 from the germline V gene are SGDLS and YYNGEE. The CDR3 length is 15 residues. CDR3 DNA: TGTGCCAGCAGCGTAGGCTACGCCCTCACAGATACGCAGTATTTT. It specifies CASSVGYALTDTQYF.

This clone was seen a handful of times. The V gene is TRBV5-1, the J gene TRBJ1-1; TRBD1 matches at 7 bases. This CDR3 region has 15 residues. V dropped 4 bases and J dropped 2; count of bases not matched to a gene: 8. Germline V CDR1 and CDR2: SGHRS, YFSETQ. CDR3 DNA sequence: TGCGCCAGCAGCCCCACGGGACAGCCTAACACTGAAGCTTTCTTT. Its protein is CASSPTGQPNTEAFF.

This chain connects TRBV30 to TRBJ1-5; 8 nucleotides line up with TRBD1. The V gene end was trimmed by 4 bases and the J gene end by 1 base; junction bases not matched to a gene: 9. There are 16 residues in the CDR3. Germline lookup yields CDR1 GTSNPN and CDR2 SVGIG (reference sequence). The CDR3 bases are TGTGCCTGGAATGACAGGGGAGGTTTAAGCAATCAGCCCCAGCATTTT. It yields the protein CAWNDRGGLSNQPQHF. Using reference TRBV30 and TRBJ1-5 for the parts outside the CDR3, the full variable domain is SQTIHQWPATLVQPVGSPLSLECTVEGTSNPNLYWYRQAAGRGLQLLFYSVGIGQISSEVPQNLSASRPQDRQFILSSKKLLLSDSGFYLCAWNDRGGLSNQPQHFGDGTRLSIL.

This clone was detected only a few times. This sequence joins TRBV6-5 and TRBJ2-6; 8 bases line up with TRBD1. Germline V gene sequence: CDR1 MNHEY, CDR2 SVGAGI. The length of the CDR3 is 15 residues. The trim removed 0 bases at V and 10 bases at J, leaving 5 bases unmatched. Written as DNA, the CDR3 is TGTGCCAGCAGTTACTCCGGGAGACAGGGGAACGTCCTGACTTTC. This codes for CASSYSGRQGNVLTF.

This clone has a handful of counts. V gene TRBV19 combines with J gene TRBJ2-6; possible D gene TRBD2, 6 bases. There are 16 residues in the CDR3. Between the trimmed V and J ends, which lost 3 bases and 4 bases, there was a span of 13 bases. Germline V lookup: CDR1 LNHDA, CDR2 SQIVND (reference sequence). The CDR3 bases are TGTGCCAGTAGTATTTGGGCAGGGAGGGGGGCCAACGTCCTGACTTTC. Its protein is CASSIWAGRGANVLTF.

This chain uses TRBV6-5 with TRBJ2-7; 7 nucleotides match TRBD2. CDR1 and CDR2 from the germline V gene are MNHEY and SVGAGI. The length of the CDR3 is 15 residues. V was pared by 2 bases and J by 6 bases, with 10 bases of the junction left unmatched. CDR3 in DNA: TGTGCCAGCAGTTACCTCAGCGGGGCGGGGTTCGAGCAGTACTTC. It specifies CASSYLSGAGFEQYF.

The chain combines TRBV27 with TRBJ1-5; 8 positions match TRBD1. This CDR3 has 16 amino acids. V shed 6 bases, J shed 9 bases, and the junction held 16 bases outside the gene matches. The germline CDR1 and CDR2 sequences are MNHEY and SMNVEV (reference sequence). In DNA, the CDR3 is TGTGCCAGCAGCCCTGGGGGGACAGGTCGCGGTTGGCCCCAGCATTTT. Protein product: CASSPGGTGRGWPQHF.

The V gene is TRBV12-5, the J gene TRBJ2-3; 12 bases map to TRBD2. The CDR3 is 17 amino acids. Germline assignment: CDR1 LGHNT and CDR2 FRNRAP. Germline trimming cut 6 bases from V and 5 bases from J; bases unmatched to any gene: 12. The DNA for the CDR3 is TGTGCTAGTGGACCCCTAGCGGGGGGGGTCAAGGGAGATACGCAGTATTTT. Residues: CASGPLAGGVKGDTQYF.

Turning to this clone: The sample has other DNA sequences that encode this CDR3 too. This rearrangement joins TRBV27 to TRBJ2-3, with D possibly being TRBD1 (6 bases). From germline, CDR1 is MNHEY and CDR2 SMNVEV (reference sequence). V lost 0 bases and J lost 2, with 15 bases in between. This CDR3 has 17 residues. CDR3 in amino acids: CASSLSGGGSITDTQYF. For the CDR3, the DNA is TGTGCCAGCAGTTTATCGGGTGGGGGCTCGATCACAGATACGCAGTATTTT.

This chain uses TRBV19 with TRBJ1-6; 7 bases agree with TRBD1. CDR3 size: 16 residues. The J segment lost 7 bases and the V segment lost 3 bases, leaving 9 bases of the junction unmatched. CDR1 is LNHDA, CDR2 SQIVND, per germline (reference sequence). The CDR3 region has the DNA TGTGCCAGTAGTATGGCAGGGGGTTTTCGAAATTCACCCCTCCACTTT. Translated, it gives CASSMAGGFRNSPLHF.

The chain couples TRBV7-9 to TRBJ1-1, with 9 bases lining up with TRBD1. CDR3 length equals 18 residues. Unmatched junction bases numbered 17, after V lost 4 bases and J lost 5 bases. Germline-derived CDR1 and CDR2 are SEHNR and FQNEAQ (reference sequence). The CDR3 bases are TGTGCCAGCAGCTCCCCTAGTCCCGGGACAGGGAAAGGGACTGAAGCTTTCTTT. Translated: CASSSPSPGTGKGTEAFF.